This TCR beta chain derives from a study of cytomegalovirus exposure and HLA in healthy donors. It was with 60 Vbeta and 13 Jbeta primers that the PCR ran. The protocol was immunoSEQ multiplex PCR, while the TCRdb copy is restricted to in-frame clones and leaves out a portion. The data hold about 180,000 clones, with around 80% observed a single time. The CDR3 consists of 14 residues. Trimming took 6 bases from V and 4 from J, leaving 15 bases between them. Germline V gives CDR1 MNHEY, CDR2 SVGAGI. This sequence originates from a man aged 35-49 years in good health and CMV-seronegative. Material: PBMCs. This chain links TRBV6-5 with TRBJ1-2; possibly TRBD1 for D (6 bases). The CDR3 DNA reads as TGTGCCAGCAGACGGAATCGGGACACCTATGGCTACACCTTC. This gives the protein CASRRNRDTYGYTF.